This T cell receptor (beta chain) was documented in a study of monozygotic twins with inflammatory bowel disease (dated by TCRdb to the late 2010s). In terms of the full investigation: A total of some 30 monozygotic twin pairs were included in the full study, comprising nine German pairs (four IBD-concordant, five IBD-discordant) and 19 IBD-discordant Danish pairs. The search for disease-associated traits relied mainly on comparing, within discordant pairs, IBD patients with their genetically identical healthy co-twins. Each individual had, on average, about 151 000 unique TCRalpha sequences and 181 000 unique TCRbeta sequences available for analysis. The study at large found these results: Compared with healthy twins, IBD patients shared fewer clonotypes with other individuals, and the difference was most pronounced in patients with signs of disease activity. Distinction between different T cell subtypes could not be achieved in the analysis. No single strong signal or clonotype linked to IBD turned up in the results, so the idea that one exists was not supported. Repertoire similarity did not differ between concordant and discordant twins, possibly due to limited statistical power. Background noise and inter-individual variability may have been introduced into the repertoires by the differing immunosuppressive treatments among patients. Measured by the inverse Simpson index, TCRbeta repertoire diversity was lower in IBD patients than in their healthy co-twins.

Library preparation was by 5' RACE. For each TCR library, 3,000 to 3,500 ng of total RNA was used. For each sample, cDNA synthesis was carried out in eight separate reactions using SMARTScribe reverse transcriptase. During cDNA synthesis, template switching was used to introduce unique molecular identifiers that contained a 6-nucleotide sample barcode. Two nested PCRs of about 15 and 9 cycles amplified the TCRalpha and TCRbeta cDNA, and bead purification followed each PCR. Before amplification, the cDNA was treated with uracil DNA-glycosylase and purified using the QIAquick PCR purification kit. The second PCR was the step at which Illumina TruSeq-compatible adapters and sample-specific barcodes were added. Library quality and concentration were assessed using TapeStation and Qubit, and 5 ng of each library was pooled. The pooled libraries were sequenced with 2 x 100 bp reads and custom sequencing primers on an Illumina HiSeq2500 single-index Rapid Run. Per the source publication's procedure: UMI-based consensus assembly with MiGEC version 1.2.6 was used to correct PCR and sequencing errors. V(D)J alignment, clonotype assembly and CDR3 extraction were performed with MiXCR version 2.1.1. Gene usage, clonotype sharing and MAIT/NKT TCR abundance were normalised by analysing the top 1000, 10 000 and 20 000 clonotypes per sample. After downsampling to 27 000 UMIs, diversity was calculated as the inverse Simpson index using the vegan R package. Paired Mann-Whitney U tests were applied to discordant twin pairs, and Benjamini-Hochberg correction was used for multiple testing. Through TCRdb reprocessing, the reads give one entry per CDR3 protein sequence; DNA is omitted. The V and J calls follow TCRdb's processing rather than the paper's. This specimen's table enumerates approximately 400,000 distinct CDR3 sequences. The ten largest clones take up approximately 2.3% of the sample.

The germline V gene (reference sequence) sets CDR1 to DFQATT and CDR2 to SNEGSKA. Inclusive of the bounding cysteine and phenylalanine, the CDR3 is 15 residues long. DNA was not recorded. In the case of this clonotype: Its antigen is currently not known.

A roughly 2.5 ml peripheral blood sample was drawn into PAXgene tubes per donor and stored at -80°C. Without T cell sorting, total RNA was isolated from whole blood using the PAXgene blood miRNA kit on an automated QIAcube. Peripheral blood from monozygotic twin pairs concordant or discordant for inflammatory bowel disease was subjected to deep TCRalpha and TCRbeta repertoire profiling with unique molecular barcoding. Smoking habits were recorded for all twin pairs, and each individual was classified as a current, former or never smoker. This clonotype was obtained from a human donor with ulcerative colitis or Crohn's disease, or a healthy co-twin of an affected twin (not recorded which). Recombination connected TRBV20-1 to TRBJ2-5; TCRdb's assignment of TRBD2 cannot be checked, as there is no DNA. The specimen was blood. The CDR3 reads CSAHSSGRAPETQYF.